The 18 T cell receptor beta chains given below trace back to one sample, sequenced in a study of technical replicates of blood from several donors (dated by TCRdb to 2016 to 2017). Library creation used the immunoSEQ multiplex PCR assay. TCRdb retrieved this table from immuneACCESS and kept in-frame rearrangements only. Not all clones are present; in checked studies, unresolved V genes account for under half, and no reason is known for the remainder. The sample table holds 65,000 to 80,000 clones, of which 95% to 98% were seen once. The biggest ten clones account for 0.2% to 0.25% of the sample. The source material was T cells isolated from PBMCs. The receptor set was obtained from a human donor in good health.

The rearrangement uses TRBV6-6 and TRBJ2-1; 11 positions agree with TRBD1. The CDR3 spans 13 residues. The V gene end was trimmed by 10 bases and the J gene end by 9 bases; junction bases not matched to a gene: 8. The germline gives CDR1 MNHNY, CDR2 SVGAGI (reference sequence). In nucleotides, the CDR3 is TGTGCCACTGGACAGGGGGCTAGAAGTGAGCAGTTCTTC. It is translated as CATGQGARSEQFF.

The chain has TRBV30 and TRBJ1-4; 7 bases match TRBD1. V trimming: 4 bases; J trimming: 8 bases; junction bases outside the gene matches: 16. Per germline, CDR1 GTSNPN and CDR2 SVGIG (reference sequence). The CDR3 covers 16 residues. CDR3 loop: CAWNPMSGTVGEKLFF. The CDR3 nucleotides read TGTGCCTGGAACCCAATGTCCGGGACAGTTGGGGAAAAACTGTTTTTT.

For the CDR3, the DNA is TGTGCCAGCAGCTCACTAGCGGGAGGGCCGTTAGATACGCAGTATTTT. Its translation is CASSSLAGGPLDTQYF. The chain employs TRBV11-2 and TRBJ2-3; 13 positions match TRBD2. The J segment lost 5 bases and the V segment lost 4 bases, leaving 6 bases of the junction unmatched. Per the germline V gene, CDR1 is SGHAT and CDR2 is FQNNGV. The length of the CDR3 is 16 residues.

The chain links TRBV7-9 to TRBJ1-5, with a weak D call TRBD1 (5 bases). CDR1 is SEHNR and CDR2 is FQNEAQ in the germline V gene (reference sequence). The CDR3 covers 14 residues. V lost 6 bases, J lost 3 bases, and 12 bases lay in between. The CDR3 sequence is CASSLGGVNQPQHF. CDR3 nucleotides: TGTGCCAGCAGTTTGGGGGGGGTCAATCAGCCCCAGCATTTT.

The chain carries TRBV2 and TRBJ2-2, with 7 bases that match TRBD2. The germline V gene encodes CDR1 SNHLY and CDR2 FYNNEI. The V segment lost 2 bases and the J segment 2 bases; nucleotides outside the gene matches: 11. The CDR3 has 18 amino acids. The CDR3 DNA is TGTGCCAGCAGTGAAAAAAGAATTGGACTAGGAAACACCGGGGAGCTGTTTTTT. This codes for CASSEKRIGLGNTGELFF.

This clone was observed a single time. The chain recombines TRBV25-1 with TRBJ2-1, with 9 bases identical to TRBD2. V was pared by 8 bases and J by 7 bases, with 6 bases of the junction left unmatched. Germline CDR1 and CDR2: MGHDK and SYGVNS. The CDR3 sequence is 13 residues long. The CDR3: CASGGLAGNEQFF. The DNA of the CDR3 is TGTGCCAGCGGGGGGCTAGCGGGAAATGAGCAGTTCTTC.

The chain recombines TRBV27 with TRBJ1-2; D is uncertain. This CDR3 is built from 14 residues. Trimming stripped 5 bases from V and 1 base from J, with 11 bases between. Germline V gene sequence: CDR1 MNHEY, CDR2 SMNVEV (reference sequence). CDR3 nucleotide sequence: TGTGCCAGCAGTCCCTTGTCCGTTAACTATGGCTACACCTTC. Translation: CASSPLSVNYGYTF.

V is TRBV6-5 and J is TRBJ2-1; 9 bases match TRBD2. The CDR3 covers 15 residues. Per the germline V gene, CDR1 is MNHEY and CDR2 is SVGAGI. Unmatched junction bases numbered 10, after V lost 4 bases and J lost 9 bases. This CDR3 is CASSFASGVGGEQFF. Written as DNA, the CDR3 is TGTGCCAGCAGTTTCGCTAGCGGGGTGGGCGGTGAGCAGTTCTTC.

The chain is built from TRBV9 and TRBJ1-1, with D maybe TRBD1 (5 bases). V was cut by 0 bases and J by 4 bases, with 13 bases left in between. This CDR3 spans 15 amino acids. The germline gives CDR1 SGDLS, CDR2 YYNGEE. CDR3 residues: CASSVVSTRGTEAFF. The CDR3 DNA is TGTGCCAGCAGCGTAGTGTCAACAAGGGGCACTGAAGCTTTCTTT.

The CDR3 here is CASSMRLAGEDTQYF. The DNA for the CDR3 is TGTGCCAGTAGTATGAGACTAGCGGGAGAGGATACGCAGTATTTT. The chain links TRBV19 to TRBJ2-3; 12 positions match TRBD2. V trimming: 3 bases; J trimming: 6 bases; junction bases outside the gene matches: 4. Germline assignment: CDR1 LNHDA and CDR2 SQIVND (reference sequence). The CDR3 has 15 residues.

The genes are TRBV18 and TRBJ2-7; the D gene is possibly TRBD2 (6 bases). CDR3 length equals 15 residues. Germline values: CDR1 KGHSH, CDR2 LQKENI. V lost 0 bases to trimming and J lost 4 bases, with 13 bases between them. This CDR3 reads CASSPPGGRPYEQYF. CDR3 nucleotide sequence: TGTGCCAGCTCACCACCGGGGGGTAGACCGTACGAGCAGTACTTC. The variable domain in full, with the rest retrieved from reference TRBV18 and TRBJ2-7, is NAGVMQNPRHLVRRRGQEARLRCSPMKGHSHVYWYRQLPEEGLKFMVYLQKENIIDESGMPKERFSAEFPKEGPSILRIQQVVRGDSAAYFCASSPPGGRPYEQYFGPGTRLTVT.

The CDR3 loop reads CASTGQGIYGYTF. CDR3 nucleotide sequence: TGTGCCAGCACGGGACAGGGAATTTATGGCTACACCTTC. The V gene is TRBV14, the J gene TRBJ1-2; 9 positions agree with TRBD1. The CDR3 consists of 13 residues. With V trimmed by 7 bases and J by 5 bases, 5 bases remained unmatched. Per the germline V gene, CDR1 is SGHDN and CDR2 is FVKESK. Complete variable domain (other parts from reference TRBV14 and TRBJ1-2): EAGVTQFPSHSVIEKGQTVTLRCDPISGHDNLYWYRRVMGKEIKFLLHFVKESKQDESGMPNNRFLAERTGGTYSTLKVQPAELEDSGVYFCASTGQGIYGYTFGSGTRLTVV.

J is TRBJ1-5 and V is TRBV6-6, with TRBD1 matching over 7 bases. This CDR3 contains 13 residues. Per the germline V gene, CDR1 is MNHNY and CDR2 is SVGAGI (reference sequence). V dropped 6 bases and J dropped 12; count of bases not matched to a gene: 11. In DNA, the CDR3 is TGTGCCAGCAGCTACACCCAGGGGGAGATCCAGCATTTT. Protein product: CASSYTQGEIQHF.

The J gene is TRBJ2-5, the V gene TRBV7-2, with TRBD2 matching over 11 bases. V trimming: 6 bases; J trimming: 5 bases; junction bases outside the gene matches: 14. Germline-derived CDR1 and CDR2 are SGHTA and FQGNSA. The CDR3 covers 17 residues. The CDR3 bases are TGTGCCAGCAGACCGAGGGGGCGGACTAGCGGGTGGGAGACCCAGTACTTC. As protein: CASRPRGRTSGWETQYF.

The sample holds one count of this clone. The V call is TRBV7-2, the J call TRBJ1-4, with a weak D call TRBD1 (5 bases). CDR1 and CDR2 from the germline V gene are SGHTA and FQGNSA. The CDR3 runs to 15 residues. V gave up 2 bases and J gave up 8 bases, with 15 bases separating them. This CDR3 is CASSLYGGLGEKLFF. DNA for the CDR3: TGTGCCAGCAGCTTATACGGGGGTCTAGGCGAAAAACTGTTTTTT.

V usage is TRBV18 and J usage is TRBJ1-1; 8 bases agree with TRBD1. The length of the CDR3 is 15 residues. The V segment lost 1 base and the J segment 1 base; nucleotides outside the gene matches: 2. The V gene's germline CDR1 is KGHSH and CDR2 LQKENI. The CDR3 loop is CASSPQGTGNTEAFF. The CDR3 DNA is TGTGCCAGCTCACCACAGGGGACAGGGAACACTGAAGCTTTCTTT.

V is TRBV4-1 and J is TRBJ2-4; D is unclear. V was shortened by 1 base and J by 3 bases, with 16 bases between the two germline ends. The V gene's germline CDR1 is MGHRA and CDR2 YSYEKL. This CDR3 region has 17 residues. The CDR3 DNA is TGCGCCAGCAGCCAAGTAGACATACCCAGAGACAAAAACATTCAGTACTTC. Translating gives CASSQVDIPRDKNIQYF.

In DNA form, the CDR3 reads TGTGCCAGCAGTTACCCGTCCGGGGGAGGAGGCTATGGCTACACCTTC. It is translated as CASSYPSGGGGYGYTF. The chain joins TRBV6-5 to TRBJ1-2; TRBD1 is a possible D gene (5 bases). V shed 2 bases and J shed 4 bases, with 17 bases lying between them. The CDR3 runs to 16 residues. Germline CDR1 is MNHEY and CDR2 is SVGAGI.